This entry lists 13 T cell receptor beta chains sequenced from one sample in a study of neurological immune-mediated disorders (dated by TCRdb to between 2019 and 2020). Library method: 5' RACE. Instrument on record: Illumina HiSeq 2500. The public reads were reprocessed in TCRdb via fastp at Q25 and MiXCR, keeping in-frame beta chains. Rows are combined by CDR3 protein, so each entry shows the most common genes and DNA. The sample table lists about 52,000 distinct CDR3 sequences, more than 3.5% of them with a count of one. 6.5% of the sample comes from the top ten. Sequences were obtained from PBMCs. The receptors originated from a man aged 55 to 70 with multiple sclerosis.

In this sample, this clonotype turned up many times. V usage is TRBV5-1 and J usage is TRBJ1-1, with TRBD1 as a possible D gene (6 bases). CDR3 length: 15 residues. The germline CDR1 and CDR2 sequences are SGHRS and YFSETQ. Trimming shortened V by 0 bases and J by 4 bases, and 13 bases separated the two germline ends. For the CDR3, the DNA is TGCGCCAGCAGCTTGGAAAAGGGGACACTCACTGAAGCTTTCTTT. Translated: CASSLEKGTLTEAFF. Combining the CDR3 with reference TRBV5-1 and TRBJ1-1 gives the whole variable domain KAGVTQTPRYLIKTRGQQVTLSCSPISGHRSVSWYQQTPGQGLQFLFEYFSETQRNKGNFPGRFSGRQFSNSRSEMNVSTLELGDSALYLCASSLEKGTLTEAFFGQGTRLTVV.

This clonotype was counted at least ten times. V is TRBV27 and J is TRBJ2-1; D tentatively fits TRBD1 or TRBD2 (6 bases each). The V end was cut by 5 bases, the J end by 6 bases, with 14 bases between. This CDR3 spans 14 amino acids. Germline V gene sequence: CDR1 MNHEY, CDR2 SMNVEV (reference sequence). The CDR3 coding sequence is TGTGCCAGCAGTCGGGGGCAGTTGAGCAATGAGCAGTTCTTC. Protein sequence: CASSRGQLSNEQFF.

The V and J genes are TRBV5-1 and TRBJ2-1; D not resolved. With 7 bases removed from V and 7 bases from J, the gap between germline ends came to 12 bases. CDR1 and CDR2 (germline): SGHRS, YFSETQ. The CDR3 consists of 12 residues. DNA for the CDR3: TGCGCCAGCCGTCTGAGAACGAATGAGCAGTTCTTC. This gives the protein CASRLRTNEQFF.

The sample holds many counts of this clonotype. J is TRBJ2-5 and V is TRBV27, with 8 bases that match TRBD2. The V gene end was trimmed by 6 bases and the J gene end by 5 bases; junction bases not matched to a gene: 17. CDR3 length: 17 amino acids. Germline CDR1 reads MNHEY; CDR2 reads SMNVEV (reference sequence). For the CDR3, the DNA is TGTGCCAGCAGCCTGGTGCGCGGGGGACTAGTTGGGGAGACCCAGTACTTC. Translating gives CASSLVRGGLVGETQYF.

Many counts were recorded for this clonotype. The chain combines TRBV5-1 with TRBJ2-5; TRBD1 matches at 8 bases. Losses at the gene ends were 7 bases for V and 2 bases for J; bases not matched to a gene: 13. The CDR3 runs 16 residues. From germline, CDR1 is SGHRS and CDR2 YFSETQ. CDR3 amino acids: CASAPGGQGWQETQYF. CDR3 sequence (DNA): TGCGCCAGCGCACCAGGAGGACAGGGTTGGCAAGAGACCCAGTACTTC.

This clonotype was recorded at least ten times. The rearrangement joins TRBV5-1 to TRBJ2-4, with a weak D call TRBD1 (5 bases). Trimming shortened V by 0 bases and J by 6 bases, and 13 bases separated the two germline ends. This CDR3 region has 15 residues. CDR1 and CDR2 from the germline V gene are SGHRS and YFSETQ. DNA for the CDR3: TGCGCCAGCAGCTTGGACGGCCAGGGAACAAACATTCAGTACTTC. Encoded protein: CASSLDGQGTNIQYF.

At least ten counts were recorded for this clonotype. The chain recombines TRBV10-3 with TRBJ1-1, with TRBD1 matching 8 bases. After removal of 3 bases from V and 7 bases from J, the junction contained 13 bases not matched to a gene. The CDR3 is made up of 16 amino acids. Germline CDR1 and CDR2: ENHRY and SYGVKD. The DNA for the CDR3 is TGTGCCATCAGTGATGTGACAGGGGTAACCCGAAATGAAGCTTTCTTT. It is translated as CAISDVTGVTRNEAFF.

This clonotype showed up many times. The chain combines TRBV24-1 with TRBJ2-5; D is unclear. V dropped 5 bases and J dropped 7 bases, with 13 bases sitting between them. Germline V CDR1 and CDR2: KGHDR, SFDVKD. CDR3 length: 13 amino acids. The CDR3 DNA reads TGTGCCACCAGTGTTGGAGCCGCCGGGACCCAGTACTTC. This translates into CATSVGAAGTQYF.

A note on this clonotype: One junction end disagrees with the germline gene, perhaps due to a read error. V gene TRBV20-1 combines with J gene TRBJ2-2; possible D gene TRBD2, 6 bases. The length of the CDR3 is 16 residues. CDR1 is DFQATT and CDR2 is SNEGSKA in the germline V gene (reference sequence). The CDR3, as DNA: TGCAGTGCGAGAGGTCTAGAGGGACTGAACACCGGGGAGCTGTTTTTT. It encodes CSARGLEGLNTGELFF.

A word on this clonotype: The junction departs from the called germline gene at one end, perhaps through a read error. V and J are TRBV12-3 or TRBV12-4 and TRBJ2-1; 7 bases align to TRBD1. The CDR3 contains 16 residues. The CDR3 DNA follows: TGTGCCAGCAGTATAGCCCCGACAGGGAGTCCCTACGAGCAGTTCTTC. It yields the protein CASSIAPTGSPYEQFF.

Comments on this clonotype: At one boundary the junction diverges from the germline segment, which might be a read error. The chain uses TRBV5-1 and TRBJ1-6; no definite D call. The germline gives CDR1 SGHRS, CDR2 YFSETQ. The CDR3 extends over 15 amino acids. CDR3 coding DNA: TGCGCCAGCGCTGTGTATGGTGGTCGGGATTCACCCCTCAACTTT. Protein product: CASAVYGGRDSPLNF.

This clonotype showed up many times. The chain has TRBV11-2 and TRBJ2-1; D call uncertain. The CDR3 is made up of 14 amino acids. Germline V gene sequence: CDR1 SGHAT, CDR2 FQNNGV. Between the trimmed V and J ends, which lost 5 bases and 3 bases, there was a span of 11 bases. The DNA of the CDR3 is TGTGCCAGCAGCACTCACAGCATCTACAATGAGCAGTTCTTC. This codes for CASSTHSIYNEQFF. The entire variable domain, with the rest obtained from reference TRBV11-2 and TRBJ2-1, is as follows: EAGVAQSPRYKIIEKRQSVAFWCNPISGHATLYWYQQILGQGPKLLIQFQNNGVVDDSQLPKDRFSAERLKGVDSTLKIQPAKLEDSAVYLCASSTHSIYNEQFFGPGTRLTVL.

This clonotype appeared many times. This chain joins TRBV7-2 and TRBJ2-1; 11 nucleotides match TRBD2. Germline assignment: CDR1 SGHTA and CDR2 FQGNSA. Trimming took 7 bases from V and 6 from J; bases not matched to a gene: 8. This CDR3 has 15 residues. The CDR3 loop reads CASTIAGGRVNEQFF. CDR3 coding DNA: TGTGCCAGCACCATAGCGGGAGGGCGGGTCAATGAGCAGTTCTTC.